This T cell receptor beta chain derives from a study of identical twins. With regard to this clonotype: Its target is unknown.

Findings and caveats of the study: High-abundance cord blood beta clonotypes had fewer insertions; memory repertoires showed none.

V lost 4 bases and J lost 2, with 14 bases in between. The CDR3 runs 16 residues. All donors were healthy Caucasians. A universal primer site arose from template switching, and cDNA bore unique molecular identifiers. TCRdb used MiXCR to reprocess the 5' RACE reads, holding one entry per CDR3 protein. The data hold about 200,000 distinct CDR3 sequences, with roughly 15% observed a single time. Another study also made use of these data, one on T cells expressing NK-cell markers.

This clonotype originated in a woman aged 18-29 years in good health. This rearrangement joins TRBV12-3 or TRBV12-4 to TRBJ2-2; perhaps TRBD1 as D (5 bases). What was sequenced was CD8+ T cells sorted from blood. CDR3 residues: CASSSSTDINTGELFF. Here the CDR3 DNA reads TGTGCCAGCAGTTCATCGACGGACATCAACACCGGGGAGCTGTTTTTT.